Shown below are 3 T cell receptor beta chains from a single sample sequenced in a study of T cell responses to AZD1222 COVID-19 vaccine. Only in-frame clones appear in the TCRdb table, and some are missing; sequencing was by immunoSEQ multiplex PCR. The repertoire holds roughly 180,000 clones, with approximately 94% as singletons. The sequenced sample was peripheral blood, obtained on day 0 of AZD1222 vaccination. These receptors were collected from an adult in good health.

The chain joins TRBV29-1 to TRBJ1-3; D ambiguous. V lost 4 bases and J 1 base, leaving 14 bases between the germline ends. The CDR3 has 15 residues. CDR1 SQVTM and CDR2 ANQGSEA come from the germline V gene. Here the CDR3 reads CSVGFWSTSGNTIYF. The CDR3 DNA sequence: TGCAGCGTTGGTTTTTGGAGCACGTCTGGAAACACCATATATTTT. Using reference TRBV29-1 and TRBJ1-3 for the parts outside the CDR3, the full variable domain is SAVISQKPSRDICQRGTSLTIQCQVDSQVTMMFWYRQQPGQSLTLIATANQGSEATYESGFVIDKFPISRPNLTFSTLTVSNMSPEDSSIYLCSVGFWSTSGNTIYFGEGSWLTVV.

The chain couples TRBV2 to TRBJ2-7; 9 nucleotides align to TRBD2. Trimming cost V 11 bases and J 6 bases; bases outside gene matches: 11. This CDR3 is built from 13 residues. CDR1 SNHLY and CDR2 FYNNEI come from the germline V gene. CDR3 nucleotide sequence: TGTGCCTCACGATGGCGGGAGGGCGGCGAGCAGTACTTC. This sequence encodes CASRWREGGEQYF.

The sample holds one count of this clone. The chain couples TRBV19 to TRBJ1-5, with TRBD1 as a possible D gene (5 bases). This CDR3 region has 16 residues. The ends were cut back, 8 bases at V and 6 bases at J, with 23 bases in the middle. CDR1 is LNHDA, CDR2 SQIVND, per germline (reference sequence). This CDR3 is CASGLMGQGMSQPQHF. The DNA of the CDR3 is TGTGCCAGTGGTCTGATGGGGCAGGGAATGAGTCAGCCCCAGCATTTT.